The next 19 T cell receptor beta chains were all read from a single sample in a study of blood T cell repertoires in COVID-19. Some clones are missing from TCRdb's copy, which holds only in-frame ones; the method was immunoSEQ multiplex PCR. The data contain more than 80,000 clones, around 90% of them singletons. Sequenced input: peripheral blood. These TCRs come from a man older than 75 with acute or convalescent COVID-19.

This rearrangement joins TRBV2 to TRBJ2-5; 10 bases line up with TRBD1. There are 16 residues in the CDR3. Germline CDR1 is SNHLY and CDR2 is FYNNEI. Trimming removed 6 bases from V and 4 bases from J; junction bases left unmatched: 11. CDR3 coding DNA: TGTGCCAGCAGCCTTCAGGACAGGGGGGGAGGAGAGACCCAGTACTTC. Translated, it gives CASSLQDRGGGETQYF.

This clone has only a few counts. The chain employs TRBV11-2 and TRBJ2-3; 8 bases are a match to TRBD1. There are 15 residues in the CDR3. CDR1 SGHAT and CDR2 FQNNGV come from the germline V gene. V was clipped by 3 bases and J by 5 bases; unmatched bases: 7. CDR3 DNA sequence: TGTGCCAGCAGCTTCACAGGGGGGCGGGGAGATACGCAGTATTTT. Protein product: CASSFTGGRGDTQYF.

The chain uses TRBV11-2 and TRBJ2-3, with D maybe TRBD1 (6 bases). Germline values: CDR1 SGHAT, CDR2 FQNNGV. The CDR3 contains 14 residues. Trimming removed 7 bases at V and 3 bases at J, with 14 bases between. The CDR3 sequence: CASNRVEETDTQYF. The CDR3 DNA is TGTGCCAGCAACAGGGTAGAGGAGACAGATACGCAGTATTTT.

The chain recombines TRBV5-4 with TRBJ2-7; 8 bases align to TRBD2. The germline CDR1 and CDR2 sequences are SGHNT and YYREEE (reference sequence). This CDR3 has 14 amino acids. Germline trimming cut 5 bases from V and 2 bases from J; bases unmatched to any gene: 6. The CDR3 nucleotides read TGTGCCAGCAGTCTAGCGGGCAACGCCTACGAGCAGTACTTC. Translation gives CASSLAGNAYEQYF.

The rearrangement links TRBV5-4 to TRBJ2-2, with 8 bases identical to TRBD1. This CDR3 is 16 amino acids long. With V trimmed by 5 bases and J by 2 bases, 8 bases remained unmatched. Germline CDR1 SGHNT, CDR2 YYREEE (reference sequence). CDR3 in amino acids: CASRPDRGSNTGELFF. The CDR3 DNA reads as TGTGCCAGCAGACCCGACAGGGGCAGTAACACCGGGGAGCTGTTTTTT.

The J gene is TRBJ2-7, the V gene TRBV4-1; D is unclear. Trimming took 1 base from V and 1 from J, leaving 17 bases between them. The CDR3 totals 17 residues. The germline V gene encodes CDR1 MGHRA and CDR2 YSYEKL. The CDR3 coding sequence is TGCGCCAGCAGCCAAGGACTGGCCCACCCAACATCCTACGAGCAGTACTTC. Its protein product is CASSQGLAHPTSYEQYF.

The V and J genes are TRBV30 and TRBJ2-3; 9 nucleotides align to TRBD1. This CDR3 has 15 residues. J gave up 0 bases and V 1 base, and 2 bases lay outside the gene matches. The V gene's germline CDR1 is GTSNPN and CDR2 SVGIG (reference sequence). Here the CDR3 DNA reads TGTGCCTGGAGTGCCGGGACAGGGAGCACAGATACGCAGTATTTT. The encoded protein is CAWSAGTGSTDTQYF.

This chain links TRBV10-2 with TRBJ1-3; TRBD1 agrees at 7 bases. CDR1 and CDR2 from the germline V gene are WSHSY and SAAADI. Losses at the gene ends were 8 bases for V and 4 bases for J; bases not matched to a gene: 2. The CDR3 has 12 residues. The CDR3 DNA is TGCGCCAGCTCAGGGGGAGGAAACACCATATATTTT. Translation gives CASSGGGNTIYF.

CDR3 protein: CASSKPGLGGFEQYF. CDR3 bases: TGTGCCAGTAGTAAGCCGGGACTTGGGGGGTTCGAGCAGTACTTC. The chain couples TRBV19 to TRBJ2-7; D is perhaps TRBD2 (6 bases). Trimming stripped 4 bases from V and 6 bases from J, with 19 bases between. The CDR3 has 15 amino acids. Germline assignment: CDR1 LNHDA and CDR2 SQIVND (reference sequence).

This chain's CDR3 is CASSDQGTTTEAFF. In DNA, the CDR3 is TGTGCCAGCAGCGACCAGGGTACAACCACTGAAGCTTTCTTT. The chain combines TRBV7-9 with TRBJ1-1; TRBD1 is a possible D gene (5 bases). CDR1 SEHNR and CDR2 FQNEAQ come from the germline V gene (reference sequence). V lost 5 bases, J lost 4 bases, and 14 bases lay in between. The CDR3 consists of 14 residues.

The chain employs TRBV18 and TRBJ1-2; TRBD1 is a possible D gene (5 bases). Trimming left V 3 bases short and J 3 bases short, with 8 bases between. Germline lookup yields CDR1 KGHSH and CDR2 LQKENI. This CDR3 has 13 residues. In DNA form, the CDR3 reads TGTGCCAGCTCACCCGACAGTTACTATGGCTACACCTTC. This sequence encodes CASSPDSYYGYTF.

V usage is TRBV9 and J usage is TRBJ2-7; 7 bases are shared with TRBD2. There are 14 residues in the CDR3. Germline V gives CDR1 SGDLS, CDR2 YYNGEE. J was trimmed by 5 bases and V by 5 bases; bases with no gene match: 10. The CDR3 is CASRPSGAQDEQYF. The CDR3 bases are TGTGCCAGCAGACCTAGCGGAGCCCAGGACGAGCAGTACTTC.

This chain joins TRBV6-4 and TRBJ1-1; D gene ambiguous. The CDR3 has 13 residues. Germline V gene sequence: CDR1 MRHNA, CDR2 SNTAGT. Between the trimmed V and J ends, which lost 8 bases and 0 bases, there was a span of 10 bases. The CDR3 reads CASSNNMNTEAFF. As DNA, the CDR3 is TGTGCCAGCTCGAACAACATGAACACTGAAGCTTTCTTT.

The count of this clone is one. The V and J genes are TRBV7-2 and TRBJ1-4; 10 bases match TRBD1. The CDR3 spans 16 residues. The V segment lost 1 base and the J segment 7 bases; nucleotides outside the gene matches: 6. Germline CDR1 reads SGHTA; CDR2 reads FQGNSA. Here the CDR3 reads CASSLGQGALGEKLFF. CDR3 coding DNA: TGTGCCAGCAGCTTAGGACAGGGGGCGCTTGGTGAAAAACTGTTTTTT.

The chain links TRBV9 to TRBJ2-5; possibly TRBD2 for D (6 bases). The germline CDR1 and CDR2 sequences are SGDLS and YYNGEE. Trimming removed 0 bases from V and 0 bases from J, with 12 bases in between. CDR3 length: 16 residues. CDR3 loop: CASSVVGLANQETQYF. In DNA, the CDR3 is TGTGCCAGCAGCGTAGTGGGTCTAGCGAACCAAGAGACCCAGTACTTC.

The chain uses TRBV6-5 and TRBJ1-5, with D uncertain. The CDR3 runs to 13 residues. Trimming took off 7 bases at V and 5 bases at J, with 12 bases between the two ends. Germline V gene lookup returns CDR1 MNHEY and CDR2 SVGAGI. The CDR3 DNA reads as TGTGCCAGCACTATGTTAGATTATCAGCCCCAGCATTTT. This codes for CASTMLDYQPQHF.

The J gene is TRBJ1-4, the V gene TRBV5-1; tentatively, D is TRBD1 (6 bases). Germline CDR1 and CDR2: SGHRS and YFSETQ. The CDR3 spans 14 residues. Trimming shortened V by 5 bases and J by 4 bases, and 12 bases separated the two germline ends. CDR3 sequence reads: CASSTGLGNEKLFF. In DNA, the CDR3 is TGCGCCAGCAGTACAGGGCTGGGTAATGAAAAACTGTTTTTT. Combining the CDR3 with reference TRBV5-1 and TRBJ1-4 gives the whole variable domain KAGVTQTPRYLIKTRGQQVTLSCSPISGHRSVSWYQQTPGQGLQFLFEYFSETQRNKGNFPGRFSGRQFSNSRSEMNVSTLELGDSALYLCASSTGLGNEKLFFGSGTQLSVL.

This chain joins TRBV6-2 or TRBV6-3 and TRBJ2-7; D ambiguous. Between the trimmed V and J ends, which lost 2 bases and 5 bases, there was a span of 13 bases. Germline V gene lookup returns CDR1 MNHEY and CDR2 SVGEGT. This CDR3 region has 14 residues. The CDR3 coding sequence is TGTGCCAGCAGTTACGGCCGGGTTTCGGACGAGCAGTACTTC. Translating gives CASSYGRVSDEQYF.

The rearrangement uses TRBV10-3 and TRBJ1-1; the D gene is possibly TRBD1 (6 bases). The CDR3 loop spans 15 amino acids. V shed 5 bases and J shed 4 bases, with 17 bases lying between them. Germline CDR1 and CDR2: ENHRY and SYGVKD. In DNA form, the CDR3 reads TGTGCCATCAGTTTAACAGGGAGGGGAGCCACTGAAGCTTTCTTT. This sequence encodes CAISLTGRGATEAFF.